Listed here is a single TCR beta chain. The source of the sample is a study of blood T cell repertoires in COVID-19. For the study at large: Donors in the United States, Italy and Spain gave samples during acute or convalescent COVID-19.

CDR1 and CDR2 (germline): GTSNPN, SVGIG (reference sequence). V was clipped by 2 bases and J by 9 bases; unmatched bases: 9. The CDR3 is 14 amino acids. Measured with immunoSEQ multiplex PCR; TCRdb has only the in-frame clones, and not every one. The top ten clones hold around 1.9% of a sample with about 360,000 clones, 88% of them seen once. Those who participated ranged in age from roughly 18 to 100 years and resided in 24 US areas. Assignment of participants to cohorts was predicated upon participant-reported clinical history. This sequence originates from a middle-aged woman with acute COVID-19. Sample: PBMCs or T cells enriched from blood (not recorded which). The V call is TRBV30, the J call TRBJ1-2; TRBD1 aligns across 10 bases. CDR3 amino acids: CAWSITGTGDSYTF. CDR3 nucleotide sequence: TGTGCCTGGAGTATTACCGGGACAGGGGACAGCTACACCTTC.